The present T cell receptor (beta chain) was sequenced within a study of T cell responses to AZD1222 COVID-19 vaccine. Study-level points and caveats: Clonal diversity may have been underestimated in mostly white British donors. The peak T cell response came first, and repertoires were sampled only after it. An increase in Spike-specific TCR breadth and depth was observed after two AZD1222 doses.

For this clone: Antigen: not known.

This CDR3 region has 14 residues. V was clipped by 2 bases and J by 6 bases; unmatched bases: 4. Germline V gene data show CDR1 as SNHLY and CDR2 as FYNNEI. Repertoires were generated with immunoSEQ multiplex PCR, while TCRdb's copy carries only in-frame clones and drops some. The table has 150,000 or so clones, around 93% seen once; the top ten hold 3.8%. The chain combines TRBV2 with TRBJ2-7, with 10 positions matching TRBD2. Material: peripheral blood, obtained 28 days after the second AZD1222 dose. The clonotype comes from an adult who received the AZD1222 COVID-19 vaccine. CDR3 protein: CASSELAGVGEQYF. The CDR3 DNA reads TGTGCCAGCAGTGAACTAGCGGGGGTCGGCGAGCAGTACTTC.